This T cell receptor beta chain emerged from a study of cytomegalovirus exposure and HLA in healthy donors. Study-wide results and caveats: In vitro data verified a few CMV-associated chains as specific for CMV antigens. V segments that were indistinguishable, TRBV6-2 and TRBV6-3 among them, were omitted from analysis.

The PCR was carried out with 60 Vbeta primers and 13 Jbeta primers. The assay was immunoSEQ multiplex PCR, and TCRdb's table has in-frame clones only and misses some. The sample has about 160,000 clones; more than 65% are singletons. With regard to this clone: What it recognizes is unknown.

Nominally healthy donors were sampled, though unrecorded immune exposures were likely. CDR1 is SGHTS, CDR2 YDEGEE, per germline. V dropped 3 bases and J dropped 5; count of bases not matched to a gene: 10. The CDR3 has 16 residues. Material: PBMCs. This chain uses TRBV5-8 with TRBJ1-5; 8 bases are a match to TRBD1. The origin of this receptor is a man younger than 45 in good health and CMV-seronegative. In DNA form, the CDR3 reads TGTGCCAGCAGCTCCAGGGGGCAGAGGGGGGATCAGCCCCAGCATTTT. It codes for CASSSRGQRGDQPQHF.